The 19 T cell receptor beta chains in this list originate from one sample, sequenced in a study of cytomegalovirus exposure and HLA in healthy donors. A multiplex PCR was run with 60 Vbeta primers and 13 Jbeta primers. Method: immunoSEQ multiplex PCR; TCRdb's copy keeps in-frame clones and lacks some. The repertoire consists of approximately 93,000 clones, with 75% to 85% occurring once and the leading ten covering over 3%. Sequences were obtained from PBMCs. The receptors were sampled from a woman in her thirties or forties in good health and CMV-seronegative.

V is TRBV2 and J is TRBJ2-7, with D perhaps matching TRBD1 (6 bases). V dropped 4 bases and J dropped 6 bases, with 13 bases sitting between them. This CDR3 has 13 amino acids. From germline, CDR1 is SNHLY and CDR2 FYNNEI. The CDR3 DNA is TGTGCCAGCAGTGCGCTGGACAGAAGCGAGCAGTACTTC. Translation gives CASSALDRSEQYF.

The DNA of the CDR3 is TGCAGCGTTGAAGATCCCCCTCGTGGCTACACCTTC. This codes for CSVEDPPRGYTF. V and J are TRBV29-1 and TRBJ1-2; the D is unclear. The V end lost 0 bases, the J end lost 7 bases, and 9 bases lay between the germline ends. The CDR3 contains 12 residues. Per germline, CDR1 SQVTM and CDR2 ANQGSEA. The variable domain in full, completed from reference TRBV29-1 and TRBJ1-2, reads SAVISQKPSRDICQRGTSLTIQCQVDSQVTMMFWYRQQPGQSLTLIATANQGSEATYESGFVIDKFPISRPNLTFSTLTVSNMSPEDSSIYLCSVEDPPRGYTFGSGTRLTVV.

This chain links TRBV5-1 with TRBJ2-5; a possible D gene is TRBD1 (6 bases). This CDR3 spans 14 amino acids. Germline V gene lookup returns CDR1 SGHRS and CDR2 YFSETQ. The germline V and J ends were trimmed by 0 bases and 2 bases, with 8 bases remaining between them. The CDR3 sequence: CASSLEGGQETQYF. The CDR3 coding sequence is TGCGCCAGCAGCTTGGAAGGGGGACAAGAGACCCAGTACTTC. The full variable domain, in which reference TRBV5-1 and TRBJ2-5 provide the parts outside the CDR3, is KAGVTQTPRYLIKTRGQQVTLSCSPISGHRSVSWYQQTPGQGLQFLFEYFSETQRNKGNFPGRFSGRQFSNSRSEMNVSTLELGDSALYLCASSLEGGQETQYFGPGTRLLVL.

The gene calls are TRBV4-2 and TRBJ1-1; perhaps TRBD1 as D (5 bases). Per the germline V gene, CDR1 is LGHNA and CDR2 is YNFKEQ. Trimming removed 7 bases at V and 1 base at J, with 10 bases between. This CDR3 region has 13 residues. CDR3 nucleotide sequence: TGTGCCAGCAACCAGGGAGGGAACACTGAAGCTTTCTTT. Protein product: CASNQGGNTEAFF.

The sample holds one count of this clone. The chain links TRBV25-1 to TRBJ1-6; D is perhaps TRBD1 (6 bases). The CDR3 covers 15 residues. V was clipped by 1 base and J by 8 bases, with 12 bases between them. The germline V gene has CDR1 MGHDK and CDR2 SYGVNS. CDR3 sequence (DNA): TGTGCCAGCAGTGAATGGGACACAATCGATTCACCCCTCCACTTT. It specifies CASSEWDTIDSPLHF.

J is TRBJ1-2 and V is TRBV27, with TRBD1 as a possible D gene (6 bases). V lost 4 bases and J lost 6, with 9 bases in between. Germline loops: CDR1 MNHEY, CDR2 SMNVEV (reference sequence). The CDR3 is 12 amino acids. The CDR3, as DNA: TGTGCCAGCAGTTCGGGACACAATGGCTACACCTTC. Residues: CASSSGHNGYTF.

V and J are TRBV7-2 and TRBJ1-5; 7 nucleotides agree with TRBD1. The CDR3 consists of 15 residues. V trimming: 3 bases; J trimming: 2 bases; junction bases outside the gene matches: 4. Germline loops: CDR1 SGHTA, CDR2 FQGNSA. The CDR3 DNA reads TGTGCCAGCAGCTTGGAGGGGGCTGGCAATCAGCCCCAGCATTTT. It translates to CASSLEGAGNQPQHF.

The genes are TRBV15 and TRBJ2-2; 7 nucleotides line up with TRBD1. This CDR3 comprises 13 residues. The V segment lost 3 bases and the J segment 5 bases; nucleotides outside the gene matches: 0. Germline values: CDR1 LNHNV, CDR2 YYDKDF (reference sequence). The DNA for the CDR3 is TGTGCCACCAGCAGGGACAGGACCGGGGAGCTGTTTTTT. Amino acid sequence: CATSRDRTGELFF.

The sample holds many counts of this clone. The rearrangement uses TRBV6-4 and TRBJ2-2; TRBD2 matches 7 bases. V lost 0 bases to trimming and J lost 3 bases; unmatched junction nucleotides: 1. CDR1 is MRHNA and CDR2 is SNTAGT in the germline V gene. This CDR3 has 15 residues. In nucleotides, the CDR3 is TGTGCCAGCAGTGACTCGGCGGGGGACACCGGGGAGCTGTTTTTT. This codes for CASSDSAGDTGELFF.

The chain links TRBV30 to TRBJ1-2; 7 bases map to TRBD1. The J segment lost 8 bases and the V segment lost 2 bases, leaving 5 bases of the junction unmatched. Germline CDR1 GTSNPN, CDR2 SVGIG (reference sequence). The CDR3 has 12 residues. The CDR3 protein is CAWSTTGEGYTF. CDR3 DNA: TGTGCCTGGAGTACAACAGGGGAAGGCTACACCTTC.

The V and J genes are TRBV5-6 and TRBJ1-5; D is unresolved. The V end lost 1 base, the J end lost 1 base, and 6 bases lay between the germline ends. This CDR3 comprises 14 residues. In germline, CDR1 is SGHDT, CDR2 YYEEEE. CDR3 nucleotides: TGTGCCAGCAGCTTGTTTGGCAGCAATCAGCCCCAGCATTTT. It translates to CASSLFGSNQPQHF.

V usage is TRBV27 and J usage is TRBJ2-7; D remains unclear. Trimming stripped 6 bases from V and 6 bases from J, with 18 bases between. Germline V CDR1 and CDR2: MNHEY, SMNVEV (reference sequence). This CDR3 spans 14 amino acids. CDR3 in amino acids: CASSDSTEPGEQYF. The CDR3 DNA reads as TGTGCCAGCAGCGACTCGACTGAACCTGGCGAGCAGTACTTC.

J is TRBJ1-1 and V is TRBV5-1; the match to TRBD1 covers 8 bases. Germline V lookup: CDR1 SGHRS, CDR2 YFSETQ. The junction had 13 bases not matched to a gene; V was cut back by 5 bases and J by 10 bases. CDR3 length: 14 amino acids. CDR3 residues: CASSTGTGGLGAFF. CDR3 DNA sequence: TGCGCCAGCAGTACGGGAACAGGGGGATTGGGAGCTTTCTTT.

The chain joins TRBV30 to TRBJ2-7; 8 bases are a match to TRBD1. V lost 8 bases to trimming and J lost 4 bases; unmatched junction nucleotides: 10. The CDR3 contains 13 residues. In germline, CDR1 is GTSNPN, CDR2 SVGIG (reference sequence). The CDR3 spells CAGTPGGGYEQYF. CDR3 bases: TGTGCCGGCACTCCAGGGGGCGGGTACGAGCAGTACTTC.

In this sample, this clone turned up many times. This chain uses TRBV6-5 with TRBJ1-2, with 8 bases that match TRBD1. The V gene end was trimmed by 4 bases and the J gene end by 3 bases; junction bases not matched to a gene: 1. Germline values: CDR1 MNHEY, CDR2 SVGAGI. The CDR3 covers 13 residues. The CDR3: CASSSGQDYGYTF. The CDR3 DNA reads TGTGCCAGCAGTTCGGGACAGGACTATGGCTACACCTTC.

V usage is TRBV28 and J usage is TRBJ2-5; 8 nucleotides agree with TRBD1. The CDR3 spans 13 residues. Germline V lookup: CDR1 MDHEN, CDR2 SYDVKM. The J segment lost 5 bases and the V segment lost 5 bases, leaving 4 bases of the junction unmatched. CDR3 nucleotides: TGTGCCAGCAGTGGACAGGGCAGGGAGACCCAGTACTTC. Protein product: CASSGQGRETQYF.

V usage is TRBV5-1 and J usage is TRBJ2-3, with 7 bases identical to TRBD1. V lost 0 bases to trimming and J lost 4 bases; unmatched junction nucleotides: 2. Germline assignment: CDR1 SGHRS and CDR2 YFSETQ. The CDR3 length is 14 residues. This CDR3 is CASSLETGADTQYF. CDR3 sequence (DNA): TGCGCCAGCAGCTTGGAAACAGGGGCAGATACGCAGTATTTT.

This clone came up a few times. The chain couples TRBV6-5 to TRBJ2-7, with 11 nucleotides matching TRBD1. V gave up 8 bases and J gave up 7 bases; unmatched junction bases: 13. CDR1 is MNHEY, CDR2 SVGAGI, per germline. This CDR3 spans 15 amino acids. CDR3 coding DNA: TGTGCCAGCGGGGAGCGGGACAGGGGGGTGGAGGAGCAGTACTTC. Residues: CASGERDRGVEEQYF.

The chain recombines TRBV4-3 with TRBJ2-6; D is possibly TRBD2 (6 bases). Germline V lookup: CDR1 LGHNA, CDR2 YSLEER. V was cut by 1 base and J by 0 bases, with 10 bases left in between. This CDR3 comprises 17 residues. The CDR3 is CASSQAWRGSGANVLTF. The CDR3 DNA reads TGCGCCAGCAGCCAAGCATGGAGGGGCTCTGGGGCCAACGTCCTGACTTTC.